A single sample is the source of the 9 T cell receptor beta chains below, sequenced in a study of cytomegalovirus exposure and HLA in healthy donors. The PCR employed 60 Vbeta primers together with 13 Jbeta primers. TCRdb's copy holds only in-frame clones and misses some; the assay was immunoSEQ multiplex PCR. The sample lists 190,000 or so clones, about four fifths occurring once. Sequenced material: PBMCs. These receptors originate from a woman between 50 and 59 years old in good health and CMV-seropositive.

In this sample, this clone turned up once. In nucleotides, the CDR3 is TGTGCCAGCAGTGAAGGGCAGGGCGATGGCATTCAGTACTTC. Protein sequence: CASSEGQGDGIQYF. The V call is TRBV2, the J call TRBJ2-4; tentatively, D is TRBD1 (5 bases). Trimming left V 1 base short and J 9 bases short, with 13 bases between. The length of the CDR3 is 14 residues. Germline CDR1 reads SNHLY; CDR2 reads FYNNEI.

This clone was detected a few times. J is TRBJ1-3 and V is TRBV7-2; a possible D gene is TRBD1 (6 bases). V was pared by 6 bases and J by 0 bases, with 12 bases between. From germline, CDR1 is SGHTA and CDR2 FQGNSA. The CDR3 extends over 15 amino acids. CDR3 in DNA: TGTGCCAGCAGATCCACAGGGCACTCTGGAAACACCATATATTTT. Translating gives CASRSTGHSGNTIYF.

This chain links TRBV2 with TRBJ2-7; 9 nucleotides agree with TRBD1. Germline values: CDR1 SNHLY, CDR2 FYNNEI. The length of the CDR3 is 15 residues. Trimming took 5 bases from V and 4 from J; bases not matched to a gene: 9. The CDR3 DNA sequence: TGTGCCAGCAGTCGGACAGGGGCCAAGAAGTACGAGCAGTACTTC. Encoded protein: CASSRTGAKKYEQYF.

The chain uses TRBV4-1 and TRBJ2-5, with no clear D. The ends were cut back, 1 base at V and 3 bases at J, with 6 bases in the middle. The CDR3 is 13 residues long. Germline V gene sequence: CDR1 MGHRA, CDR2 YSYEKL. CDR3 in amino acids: CASSQGQEETQYF. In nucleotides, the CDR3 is TGCGCCAGCAGCCAAGGCCAGGAAGAGACCCAGTACTTC.

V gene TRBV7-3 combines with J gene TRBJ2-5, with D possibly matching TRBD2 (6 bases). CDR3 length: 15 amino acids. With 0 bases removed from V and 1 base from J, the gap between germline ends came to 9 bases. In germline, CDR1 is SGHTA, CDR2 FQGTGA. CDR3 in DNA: TGTGCCAGCAGCTTAACCGGGGGAACCCAAGAGACCCAGTACTTC. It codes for CASSLTGGTQETQYF.

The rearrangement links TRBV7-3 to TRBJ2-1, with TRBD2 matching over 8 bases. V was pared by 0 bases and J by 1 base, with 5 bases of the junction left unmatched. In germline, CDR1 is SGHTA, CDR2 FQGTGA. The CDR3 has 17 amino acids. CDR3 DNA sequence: TGTGCCAGCAGCTTAACCGGGGGGGTAGGGTCCTACAATGAGCAGTTCTTC. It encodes CASSLTGGVGSYNEQFF. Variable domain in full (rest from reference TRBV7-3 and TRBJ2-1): GAGVSQTPSNKVTEKGKYVELRCDPISGHTALYWYRQSLGQGPEFLIYFQGTGAADDSGLPNDRFFAVRPEGSVSTLKIQRTERGDSAVYLCASSLTGGVGSYNEQFFGPGTRLTVL.

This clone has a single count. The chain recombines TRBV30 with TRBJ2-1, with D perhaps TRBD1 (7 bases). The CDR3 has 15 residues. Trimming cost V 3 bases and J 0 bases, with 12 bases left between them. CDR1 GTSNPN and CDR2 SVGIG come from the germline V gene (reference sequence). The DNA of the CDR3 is TGTGCCTGGAGGGAGGGACAGAGCTCCTACAATGAGCAGTTCTTC. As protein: CAWREGQSSYNEQFF.

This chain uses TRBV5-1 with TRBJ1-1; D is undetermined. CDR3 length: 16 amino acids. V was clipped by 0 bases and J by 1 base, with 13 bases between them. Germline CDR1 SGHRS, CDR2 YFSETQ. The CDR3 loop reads CASSLAFPISNTEAFF. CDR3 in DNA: TGCGCCAGCAGCTTGGCCTTTCCTATCTCGAACACTGAAGCTTTCTTT.

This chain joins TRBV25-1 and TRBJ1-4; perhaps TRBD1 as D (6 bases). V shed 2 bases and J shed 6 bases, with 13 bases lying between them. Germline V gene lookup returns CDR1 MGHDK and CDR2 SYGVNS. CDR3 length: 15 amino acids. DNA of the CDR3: TGTGCCAGCAGTGAACATTGGCGACAGGATGAAAAACTGTTTTTT. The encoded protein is CASSEHWRQDEKLFF.